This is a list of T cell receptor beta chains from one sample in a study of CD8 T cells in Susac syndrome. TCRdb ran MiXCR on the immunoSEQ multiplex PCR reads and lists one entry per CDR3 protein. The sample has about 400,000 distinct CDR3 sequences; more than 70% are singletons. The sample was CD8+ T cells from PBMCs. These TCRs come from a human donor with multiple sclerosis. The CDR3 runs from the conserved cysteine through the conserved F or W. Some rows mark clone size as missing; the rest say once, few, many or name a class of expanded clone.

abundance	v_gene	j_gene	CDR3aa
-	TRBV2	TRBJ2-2	CASSDLASGGKNTGELFF
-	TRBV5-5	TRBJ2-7	CASSFERISYEQYF
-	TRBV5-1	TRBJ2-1	CASSPGTGGINEQFF
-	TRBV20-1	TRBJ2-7	CSAIAVWDMENEQYF
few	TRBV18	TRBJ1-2	CASSPSGGYGYTF
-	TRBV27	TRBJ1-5	CASSTIGGDNQPQHF
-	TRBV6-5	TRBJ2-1	CASSYSSSANNEQFF
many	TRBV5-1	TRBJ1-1	CASSRGGTEAFF
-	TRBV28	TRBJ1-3	CASSRSGQFSGNTIYF
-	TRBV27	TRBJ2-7	CASSWTVNYEQYF
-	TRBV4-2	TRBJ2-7	CASSQDWPGSSYEQYF
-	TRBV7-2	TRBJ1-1	CASSQNGAYKGLNTEAFF
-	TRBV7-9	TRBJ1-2	CASSLGTDHYGYTF
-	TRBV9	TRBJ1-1	CASSVTPEPEAFF
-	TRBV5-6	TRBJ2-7	CASSPLVGGKYEQYF